These T cell receptor beta chains were read from a single sample in a study of cytomegalovirus exposure and HLA in healthy donors. Here immunoSEQ multiplex PCR was the method, and the copy in TCRdb shows in-frame clones only, minus some. The sample consists of about 160,000 clones, less than 85% of them appearing once. Source material: PBMCs. These receptors were collected from a man between 60 and 70 years old in good health and CMV-seronegative. Each CDR3 is given with its conserved first and last residue. Each record gives: V gene, J gene, CDR3 protein.

V: TRBV4-1
J: TRBJ2-5
CDR3: CASSQGGTGGGETQYF

V: TRBV28
J: TRBJ2-7
CDR3: CASSPGLARHEQYF

V: TRBV27
J: TRBJ1-5
CDR3: CASSWVGGASNQPQHF

V: TRBV7-2
J: TRBJ2-7
CDR3: CASSLAFSGGGYEQYF

V: TRBV11-3
J: TRBJ1-1
CDR3: CASSTRTGAAFF

V: TRBV7-6
J: TRBJ2-1
CDR3: CASSLAASGRYNEQFF

V: TRBV27
J: TRBJ2-3
CDR3: CATQSGSGDTQYF

V: TRBV29-1
J: TRBJ2-7
CDR3: CSVDTEAYGVQYF

V: TRBV15
J: TRBJ2-7
CDR3: CATSRLRQGGVGVTGEQYF

V: TRBV5-5
J: TRBJ2-2
CDR3: CASRLSIYTGELFF

V: TRBV5-6
J: TRBJ2-7
CDR3: CASSLAGAHEQYF

V: TRBV21-1
J: TRBJ2-3
CDR3: CASRRLAGADTDTQYF

V: TRBV7-6
J: TRBJ2-3
CDR3: CASSLAQGGTDTQYF

V: TRBV2
J: TRBJ2-7
CDR3: CASLYPGGAYDEQYF

V: TRBV11-1
J: TRBJ2-7
CDR3: CASSQAEGAQMDEQYF

V: TRBV18
J: TRBJ1-3
CDR3: CASSPPTGAGNTIYF

V: TRBV28
J: TRBJ2-2
CDR3: CASSTFRGNTGELFF

V: TRBV6-5
J: TRBJ1-4
CDR3: CASSRDTAAAKLFF

V: TRBV15
J: TRBJ2-4
CDR3: CATSISGDTNIQYF

V: TRBV6-1
J: TRBJ1-3
CDR3: CASSTGSGGNTIYF

V: TRBV5-6
J: TRBJ1-6
CDR3: CASSLLQVPGNSPLHF

V: TRBV7-8
J: TRBJ2-1
CDR3: CASSLAVGSSEQFF

V: TRBV7-8
J: TRBJ1-3
CDR3: CASSLGQGFSGNTIYF

V: TRBV5-6
J: .
CDR3: CASSDGTGHHSYEQYF

V: TRBV5-1
J: TRBJ1-5
CDR3: CASSFETGSNQPQHF

V: TRBV28
J: TRBJ2-3
CDR3: CASSGDTSGRADTQYF

V: TRBV5-1
J: TRBJ2-3
CDR3: CASSSTSGGRGDTQYF

V: TRBV29-1
J: TRBJ2-2
CDR3: CSVETGDAGELFF

V: TRBV27
J: TRBJ2-6
CDR3: CASSSWTSGSHSGANVLTF

V: TRBV19
J: TRBJ1-5
CDR3: CASREDSGGAGREPQHF

V: TRBV9
J: TRBJ2-2
CDR3: CASSVAGGRTGELFF

V: TRBV27
J: TRBJ1-2
CDR3: CASSFDNRGIYGYTF

V: TRBV14
J: TRBJ1-2
CDR3: CASSQSRVGGYTF

V: TRBV5-1
J: TRBJ1-1
CDR3: CASSLMGLNTEAFF

V: TRBV28
J: TRBJ1-4
CDR3: CASRPGTGGREKLFF

V: TRBV10-2
J: TRBJ1-2
CDR3: CASSESPGQYGYTF

V: TRBV28
J: TRBJ1-6
CDR3: CASRRGIDRDNSPLHF

V: TRBV19
J: TRBJ2-1
CDR3: CASSTFGSGPYNEQFF

V: TRBV7-8
J: TRBJ1-1
CDR3: CASSAVNGQGTEAFF

V: TRBV19
J: TRBJ1-2
CDR3: CASSIAGRGYTF

V: TRBV28
J: TRBJ2-3
CDR3: CASRTQGTGQHTQYF

V: TRBV4-1
J: TRBJ2-5
CDR3: CASSPGQGGETQYF

V: TRBV9
J: TRBJ1-3
CDR3: CASSDPIGSAGNTIYF